These 17 T cell receptor beta chains came from one sample sequenced in a study of T cells in Graves' hyperthyroidism and ophthalmopathy. Researchers amplified the TCR beta CDR3 regions from RNA transcripts. Researchers ran a first-round RT-PCR on the TCR CDR3 using the HTBI primer set. TCRdb used MiXCR to reprocess the multiplex PCR reads, holding one entry per CDR3 protein. The repertoire consists of around 350,000 distinct CDR3 sequences, with 15% to 19% occurring once and the leading ten covering about 30%. Sequenced sample: blood. These receptors were obtained from a young woman with Graves' hyperthyroidism that later progressed to Graves' ophthalmopathy.

In its sample, this clonotype was seen many times. The chain links TRBV20-1 to TRBJ2-1, with 11 bases aligning to TRBD2. Germline values: CDR1 DFQATT, CDR2 SNEGSKA (reference sequence). This CDR3 contains 20 residues. Trimming at V came to 1 base and at J to 0 bases, leaving 14 bases not matched to a gene. The CDR3 DNA is TGCAGTGCTAGAGGTCGGCTAGCGGGGGGCCGCAAGAGCTCCTACAATGAGCAGTTCTTC. It is translated as CSARGRLAGGRKSSYNEQFF.

The sample holds many counts of this clonotype. This chain uses TRBV12-3 or TRBV12-4 with TRBJ1-1; D is undetermined. The V and J ends lost 1 base and 6 bases respectively, with 9 bases between them. This CDR3 contains 13 residues. CDR3 in DNA: TGTGCCAGCAGTTTAGGTTCCGGGCCTGAAGCTTTCTTT. It is translated as CASSLGSGPEAFF.

This clonotype occurred many times. The chain links TRBV7-4 to TRBJ1-5; no clear D. CDR1 and CDR2 (germline): SGHVT, SQSDAQ. This CDR3 contains 17 residues. V lost 1 base, J lost 3 bases, and 16 bases lay in between. The CDR3: CASSLVGNGRSNQPQHF. For the CDR3, the DNA is TGTGCCAGCAGCTTAGTAGGGAACGGACGGTCCAATCAGCCCCAGCATTTT.

A word on this clonotype: This may come from a read error, since a much larger clone is one base off. In DNA form, the CDR3 reads TGTGCCAGCAGGCCCGGGACTACAAATGAGCAGTACTTC. Translation gives CASRPGTTNEQYF. This chain connects TRBV27 to TRBJ2-7, with 7 bases identical to TRBD2. The CDR3 sequence is 13 residues long. From germline, CDR1 is MNHEY and CDR2 SMNVEV (reference sequence). V dropped 6 bases and J dropped 7; count of bases not matched to a gene: 9.

This clonotype has a count of ten or more. Sequence at one end of the junction differs from germline and may be a read error. V gene TRBV28 combines with J gene TRBJ1-4; D call uncertain. Germline assignment: CDR1 MDHEN and CDR2 SYDVKM. The CDR3 covers 14 residues. The CDR3 spells CASSLPSTNKKLFF. In nucleotides, the CDR3 is TGTGCCAGCAGTTTACCATCAACTAATAAAAAACTGTTTTTT.

About this clonotype: A read error may explain this, as a much larger clone is one base away. The genes are TRBV7-2 and TRBJ2-2; 7 bases are a match to TRBD1. Germline CDR1 SGHTA, CDR2 FQGNSA. This CDR3 has 17 amino acids. The CDR3: CASSRTVGQPYTGELVF. DNA of the CDR3: TGTGCCAGCAGCAGAACCGTGGGACAGCCATACACCGGGGAGCTGGTTTTT.

The chain couples TRBV5-5 to TRBJ2-7; no clear D. This CDR3 comprises 14 residues. Trimming stripped 4 bases from V and 0 bases from J, with 11 bases between. Germline V CDR1 and CDR2: SGHKS, YYEKEE (reference sequence). CDR3: CASSPEINSYEQYF. The DNA for the CDR3 is TGTGCCAGCAGCCCAGAGATAAACTCCTACGAGCAGTACTTC.

In its sample, this clonotype was seen many times. This chain uses TRBV5-1 with TRBJ2-7, with 8 bases matching TRBD1. V lost 0 bases and J lost 9; bases outside the gene matches: 2. Germline lookup yields CDR1 SGHRS and CDR2 YFSETQ. The CDR3 runs 12 residues. The DNA of the CDR3 is TGCGCCAGCAGCTTGGAACAGGGGGGGCAGTACTTC. It specifies CASSLEQGGQYF. Full variable domain (rest looked up from reference TRBV5-1 and TRBJ2-7): KAGVTQTPRYLIKTRGQQVTLSCSPISGHRSVSWYQQTPGQGLQFLFEYFSETQRNKGNFPGRFSGRQFSNSRSEMNVSTLELGDSALYLCASSLEQGGQYFGPGTRLTVT.

This clonotype was observed a few times. The J gene is TRBJ2-7, the V gene TRBV4-1; perhaps TRBD2 as D (6 bases). V was cut by 0 bases and J by 5 bases, with 11 bases left in between. The CDR3 runs 14 residues. Looked up from germline, CDR1 is MGHRA and CDR2 is YSYEKL. The CDR3 loop reads CASSQDPGVNEQYF. The CDR3 nucleotides read TGCGCCAGCAGCCAAGATCCGGGGGTCAACGAGCAGTACTTC.

The chain uses TRBV7-2 and TRBJ2-2, with 13 bases aligning to TRBD2. Germline trimming cut 8 bases from V and 2 bases from J; bases unmatched to any gene: 2. CDR1 SGHTA and CDR2 FQGNSA come from the germline V gene. CDR3 length: 15 residues. The CDR3 spells CASWGLAGNTGELFF. CDR3 coding DNA: TGTGCCAGCTGGGGACTAGCGGGAAACACCGGGGAGCTGTTTTTT.

In its sample, this clonotype was seen many times. The chain couples TRBV28 to TRBJ2-3; TRBD1 aligns across 10 bases. The CDR3 spans 17 residues. The J segment lost 2 bases and the V segment lost 5 bases, leaving 10 bases of the junction unmatched. Per the germline V gene, CDR1 is MDHEN and CDR2 is SYDVKM. Here the CDR3 reads CASSGIGQGGPTDTQYF. In DNA form, the CDR3 reads TGTGCCAGCAGTGGGATTGGACAGGGGGGGCCCACAGATACGCAGTATTTT.

The rearrangement links TRBV6-2 or TRBV6-3 to TRBJ2-1; 7 positions match TRBD1. The germline V gene encodes CDR1 MNHEY and CDR2 SVGEGT. With 5 bases clipped from V and 8 bases from J, the junction kept 21 bases outside the gene matches. The CDR3 loop spans 18 amino acids. CDR3 sequence reads: CASSQPTKGARVFYEQFF. Written as DNA, the CDR3 is TGTGCCAGCAGTCAACCAACCAAGGGGGCACGGGTCTTTTATGAGCAGTTCTTC.

The table lists this clonotype with many counts. The genes are TRBV6-6 and TRBJ2-7, with D uncertain. Germline V gives CDR1 MNHNY, CDR2 SVGAGI (reference sequence). The V gene lost 2 bases and the J gene lost 4 bases, with 12 bases spanning the gap. The CDR3 is made up of 14 amino acids. This CDR3 reads CASSYPYLEYEQYF. CDR3 DNA sequence: TGTGCCAGCAGTTACCCCTATTTAGAGTACGAGCAGTACTTC.

This clonotype was seen more than once but under ten times. The chain employs TRBV6-1 and TRBJ1-5; D gene uncertain. The CDR3 covers 14 residues. Germline-derived CDR1 and CDR2 are MNHNS and SASEGT. The V end was cut by 1 base, the J end by 5 bases, with 9 bases between. Here the CDR3 reads CASSEVGVDQPQHF. CDR3 sequence (DNA): TGTGCCAGCAGTGAAGTGGGAGTAGATCAGCCCCAGCATTTT.

This chain joins TRBV28 and TRBJ1-2; 8 bases line up with TRBD1. J gave up 6 bases and V 6 bases, and 12 bases lay outside the gene matches. In germline, CDR1 is MDHEN, CDR2 SYDVKM. The CDR3 has 15 amino acids. Here the CDR3 reads CASRYQGARLDGYTF. The CDR3 DNA reads TGTGCCAGCAGGTACCAGGGGGCGCGTTTAGATGGCTACACCTTC.

The sample holds many counts of this clonotype. The chain employs TRBV20-1 and TRBJ2-1, with D hard to call. V lost 2 bases and J lost 9, with 17 bases in between. Germline CDR1 DFQATT, CDR2 SNEGSKA (reference sequence). The CDR3 sequence is 14 residues long. CDR3 sequence (DNA): TGCAGTGCTAGACCCGTGGGGATCGGTCTTGAGCAGTTCTTC. This translates into CSARPVGIGLEQFF.

This clonotype was counted between two and nine times. The CDR3 nucleotides read TGTGCCAGCGGGCTAGCGGGGTCTAACAATGAGCAGTTCTTC. This translates into CASGLAGSNNEQFF. The chain is built from TRBV6-1 and TRBJ2-1; the match to TRBD2 covers 9 bases. CDR3 size: 14 residues. After removal of 8 bases from V and 5 bases from J, the junction contained 7 bases not matched to a gene. The germline gives CDR1 MNHNS, CDR2 SASEGT.